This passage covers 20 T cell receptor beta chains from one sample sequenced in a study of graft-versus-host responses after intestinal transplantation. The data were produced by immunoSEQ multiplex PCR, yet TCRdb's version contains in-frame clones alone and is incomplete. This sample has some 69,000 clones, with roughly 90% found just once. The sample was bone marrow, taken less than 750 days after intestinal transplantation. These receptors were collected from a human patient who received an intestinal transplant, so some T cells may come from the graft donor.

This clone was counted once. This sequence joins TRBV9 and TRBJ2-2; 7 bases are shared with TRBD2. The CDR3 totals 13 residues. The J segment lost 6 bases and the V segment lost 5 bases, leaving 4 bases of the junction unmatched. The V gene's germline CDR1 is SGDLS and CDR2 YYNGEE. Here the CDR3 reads CASSGEGAGELFF. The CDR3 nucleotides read TGTGCCAGCAGTGGGGAGGGAGCCGGGGAGCTGTTTTTT. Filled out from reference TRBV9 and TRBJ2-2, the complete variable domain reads DSGVTQTPKHLITATGQRVTLRCSPRSGDLSVYWYQQSLDQGLQFLIQYYNGEERAKGNILERFSAQQFPDLHSELNLSSLELGDSALYFCASSGEGAGELFFGEGSRLTVL.

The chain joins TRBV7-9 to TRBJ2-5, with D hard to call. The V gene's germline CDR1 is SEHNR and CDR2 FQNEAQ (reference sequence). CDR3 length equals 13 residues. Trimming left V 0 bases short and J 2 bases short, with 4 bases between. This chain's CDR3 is CASSLAAQETQYF. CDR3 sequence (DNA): TGTGCCAGCAGCTTAGCGGCACAAGAGACCCAGTACTTC.

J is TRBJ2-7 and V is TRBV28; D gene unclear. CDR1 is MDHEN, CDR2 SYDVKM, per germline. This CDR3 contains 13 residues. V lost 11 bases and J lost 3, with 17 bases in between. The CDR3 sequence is CAGQGNGDYEQYF. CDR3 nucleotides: TGTGCCGGTCAAGGAAACGGAGACTACGAGCAGTACTTC.

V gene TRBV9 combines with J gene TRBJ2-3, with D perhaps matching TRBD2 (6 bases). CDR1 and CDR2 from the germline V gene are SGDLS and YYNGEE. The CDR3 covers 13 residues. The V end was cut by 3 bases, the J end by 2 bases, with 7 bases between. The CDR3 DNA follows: TGTGCCAGCAGCGGGGACTCCACAGATACGCAGTATTTT. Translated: CASSGDSTDTQYF.

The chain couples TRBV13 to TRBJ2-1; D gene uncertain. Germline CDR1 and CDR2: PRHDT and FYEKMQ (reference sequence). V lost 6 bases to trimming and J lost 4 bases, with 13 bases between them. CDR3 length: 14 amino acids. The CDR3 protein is CASSYRTDYNEQFF. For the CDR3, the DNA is TGTGCCAGCAGTTATCGAACAGATTACAATGAGCAGTTCTTC.

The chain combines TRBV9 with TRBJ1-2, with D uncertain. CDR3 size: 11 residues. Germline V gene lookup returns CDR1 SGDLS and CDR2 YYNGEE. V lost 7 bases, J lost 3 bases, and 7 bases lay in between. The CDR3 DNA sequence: TGTGCCAGCTACGGCGACTATGGCTACACCTTC. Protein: CASYGDYGYTF. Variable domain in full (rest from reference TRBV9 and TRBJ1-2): DSGVTQTPKHLITATGQRVTLRCSPRSGDLSVYWYQQSLDQGLQFLIQYYNGEERAKGNILERFSAQQFPDLHSELNLSSLELGDSALYFCASYGDYGYTFGSGTRLTVV.

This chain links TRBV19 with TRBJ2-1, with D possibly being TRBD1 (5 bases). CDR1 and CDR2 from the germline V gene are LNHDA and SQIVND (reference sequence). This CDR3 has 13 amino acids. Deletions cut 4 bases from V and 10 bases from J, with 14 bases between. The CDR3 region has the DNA TGTGCCAGTAGTAACTTACAGGTTCGGGAGCAGTTCTTC. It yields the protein CASSNLQVREQFF.

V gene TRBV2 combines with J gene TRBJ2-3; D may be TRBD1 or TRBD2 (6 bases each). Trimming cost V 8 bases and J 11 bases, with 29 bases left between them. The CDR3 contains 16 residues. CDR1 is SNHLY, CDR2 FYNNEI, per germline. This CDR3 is CASGGREWTVMAKQYF. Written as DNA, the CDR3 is TGTGCCAGCGGAGGGCGGGAATGGACAGTCATGGCGAAGCAGTATTTT.

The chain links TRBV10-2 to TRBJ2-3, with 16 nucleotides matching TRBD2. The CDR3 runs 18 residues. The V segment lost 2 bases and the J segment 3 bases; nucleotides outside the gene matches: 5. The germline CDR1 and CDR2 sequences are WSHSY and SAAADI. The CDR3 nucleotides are TGCGCCAGCAGTGAGCCCGGGACTAGCGGGGGGGTAACAGATACGCAGTATTTT. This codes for CASSEPGTSGGVTDTQYF.

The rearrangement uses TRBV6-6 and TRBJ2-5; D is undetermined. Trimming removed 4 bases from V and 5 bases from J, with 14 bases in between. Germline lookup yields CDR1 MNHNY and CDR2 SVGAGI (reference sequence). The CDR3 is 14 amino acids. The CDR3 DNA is TGTGCCAGCAGTTCCTCTACGGTAGGGGAGACCCAGTACTTC. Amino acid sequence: CASSSSTVGETQYF.

The CDR3 spells CASSLSSNGETQYF. CDR3 DNA: TGTGCCAGCAGTCTTTCATCAAATGGGGAGACCCAGTACTTC. The chain joins TRBV27 to TRBJ2-5; D call uncertain. CDR1 is MNHEY and CDR2 is SMNVEV in the germline V gene (reference sequence). The V gene lost 5 bases and the J gene lost 5 bases, with 15 bases spanning the gap. CDR3 size: 14 residues.

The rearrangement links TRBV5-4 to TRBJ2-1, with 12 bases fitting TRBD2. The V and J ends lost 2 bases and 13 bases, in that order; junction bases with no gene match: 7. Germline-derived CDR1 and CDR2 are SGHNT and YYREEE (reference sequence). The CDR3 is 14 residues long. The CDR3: CASSLKLAGGPQFF. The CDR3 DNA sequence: TGTGCCAGCAGCTTAAAACTAGCGGGGGGACCTCAGTTCTTC. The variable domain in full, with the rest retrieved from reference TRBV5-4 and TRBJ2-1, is ETGVTQSPTHLIKTRGQQVTLRCSSQSGHNTVSWYQQALGQGPQFIFQYYREEENGRGNFPPRFSGLQFPNYSSELNVNALELDDSALYLCASSLKLAGGPQFFGPGTRLTVL.

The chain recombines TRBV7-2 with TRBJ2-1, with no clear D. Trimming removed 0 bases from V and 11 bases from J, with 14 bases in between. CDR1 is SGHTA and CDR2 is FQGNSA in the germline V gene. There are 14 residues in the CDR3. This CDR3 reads CASSLARAENKQFF. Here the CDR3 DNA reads TGTGCCAGCAGCTTAGCCCGGGCCGAAAACAAGCAGTTCTTC.

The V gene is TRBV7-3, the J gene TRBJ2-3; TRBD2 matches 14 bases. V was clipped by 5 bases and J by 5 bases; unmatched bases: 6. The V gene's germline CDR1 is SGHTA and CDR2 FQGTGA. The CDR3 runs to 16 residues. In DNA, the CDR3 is TGTGCCAGCAGCCAGGGACTAGCGGGAGCTGGAGATACGCAGTATTTT. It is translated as CASSQGLAGAGDTQYF.

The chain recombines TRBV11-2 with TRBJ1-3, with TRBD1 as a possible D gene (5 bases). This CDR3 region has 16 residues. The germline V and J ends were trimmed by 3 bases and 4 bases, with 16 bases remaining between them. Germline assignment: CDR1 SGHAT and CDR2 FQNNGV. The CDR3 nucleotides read TGTGCCAGCAGCTTCGGGGCGGCCGGCGTGGGAAACACCATATATTTT. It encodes CASSFGAAGVGNTIYF. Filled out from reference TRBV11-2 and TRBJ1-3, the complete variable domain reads EAGVAQSPRYKIIEKRQSVAFWCNPISGHATLYWYQQILGQGPKLLIQFQNNGVVDDSQLPKDRFSAERLKGVDSTLKIQPAKLEDSAVYLCASSFGAAGVGNTIYFGEGSWLTVV.

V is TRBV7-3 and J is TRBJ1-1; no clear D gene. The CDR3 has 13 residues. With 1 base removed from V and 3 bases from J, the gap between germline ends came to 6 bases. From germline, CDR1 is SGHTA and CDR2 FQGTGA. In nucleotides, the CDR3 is TGTGCCAGCAGCTTAAATGAGGACACTGAAGCTTTCTTT. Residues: CASSLNEDTEAFF.

CDR3 in DNA: TGTGCCAGCAGTCCTACACTAGCGGGGGGGGAGACCCAGTACTTC. It yields the protein CASSPTLAGGETQYF. The chain carries TRBV6-1 and TRBJ2-5, with 13 bases fitting TRBD2. Germline V CDR1 and CDR2: MNHNS, SASEGT. This CDR3 is 15 amino acids long. V trimming: 5 bases; J trimming: 5 bases; junction bases outside the gene matches: 5.

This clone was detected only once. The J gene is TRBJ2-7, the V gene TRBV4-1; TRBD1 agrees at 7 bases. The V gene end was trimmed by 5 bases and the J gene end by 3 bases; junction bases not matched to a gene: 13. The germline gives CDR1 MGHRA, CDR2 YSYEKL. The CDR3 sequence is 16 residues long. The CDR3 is CASSTNEGQGVYEQYF. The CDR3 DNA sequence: TGCGCCAGCAGCACTAATGAGGGCCAGGGGGTCTACGAGCAGTACTTC.

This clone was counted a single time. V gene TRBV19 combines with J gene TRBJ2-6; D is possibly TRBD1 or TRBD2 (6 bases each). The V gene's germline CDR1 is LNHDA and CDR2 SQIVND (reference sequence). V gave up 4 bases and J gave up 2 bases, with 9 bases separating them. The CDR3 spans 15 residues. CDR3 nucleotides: TGTGCCAGTAGTAGGGGGGCGGCTGGGGCCAACGTCCTGACTTTC. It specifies CASSRGAAGANVLTF.

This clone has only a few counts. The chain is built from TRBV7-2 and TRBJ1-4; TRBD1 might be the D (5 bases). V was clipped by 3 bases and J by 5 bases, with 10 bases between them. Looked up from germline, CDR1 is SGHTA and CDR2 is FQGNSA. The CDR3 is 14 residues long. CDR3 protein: CASSFVQENEKLFF. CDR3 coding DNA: TGTGCCAGCAGCTTTGTACAGGAGAATGAAAAACTGTTTTTT.